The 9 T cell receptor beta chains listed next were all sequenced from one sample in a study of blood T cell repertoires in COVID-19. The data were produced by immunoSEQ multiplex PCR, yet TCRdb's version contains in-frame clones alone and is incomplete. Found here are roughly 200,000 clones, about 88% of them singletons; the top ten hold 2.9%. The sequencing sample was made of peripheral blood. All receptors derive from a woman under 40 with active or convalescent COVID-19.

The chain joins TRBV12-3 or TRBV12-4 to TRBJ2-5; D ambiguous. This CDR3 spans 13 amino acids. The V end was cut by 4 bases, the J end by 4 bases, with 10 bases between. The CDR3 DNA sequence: TGTGCCAGCAGTTCTTCCGTGCGAGAGACCCAGTACTTC. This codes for CASSSSVRETQYF.

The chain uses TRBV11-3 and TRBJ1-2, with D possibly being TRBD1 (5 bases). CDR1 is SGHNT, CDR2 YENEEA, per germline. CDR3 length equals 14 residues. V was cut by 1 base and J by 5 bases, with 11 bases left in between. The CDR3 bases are TGTGCCAGCAGCTTAGGGGAAGGGGAATATGGCTACACCTTC. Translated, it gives CASSLGEGEYGYTF.

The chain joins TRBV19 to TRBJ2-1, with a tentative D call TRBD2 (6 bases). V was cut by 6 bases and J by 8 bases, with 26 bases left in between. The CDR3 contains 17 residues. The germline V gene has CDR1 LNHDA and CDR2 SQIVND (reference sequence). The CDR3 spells CASSTKLGLPYWDEQFF. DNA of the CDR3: TGTGCCAGTAGCACCAAACTGGGACTGCCTTACTGGGATGAGCAGTTCTTC.

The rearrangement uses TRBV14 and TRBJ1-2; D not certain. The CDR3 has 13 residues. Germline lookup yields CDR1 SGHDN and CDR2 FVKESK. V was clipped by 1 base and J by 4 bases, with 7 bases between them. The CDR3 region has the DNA TGTGCCAGCAGCCAAGTTGCGGCCTATGGCTACACCTTC. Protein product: CASSQVAAYGYTF.

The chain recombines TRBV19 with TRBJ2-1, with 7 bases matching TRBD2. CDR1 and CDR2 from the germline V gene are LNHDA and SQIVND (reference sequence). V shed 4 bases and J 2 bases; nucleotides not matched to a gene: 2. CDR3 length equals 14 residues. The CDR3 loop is CASSSGRTYNEQFF. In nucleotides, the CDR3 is TGTGCCAGTAGTAGCGGGAGAACCTACAATGAGCAGTTCTTC.

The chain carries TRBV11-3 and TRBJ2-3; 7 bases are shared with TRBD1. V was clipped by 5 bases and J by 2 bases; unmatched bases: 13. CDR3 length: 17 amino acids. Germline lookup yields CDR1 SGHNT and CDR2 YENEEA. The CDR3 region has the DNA TGTGCCAGCAGCACGCAACAGGGGAATTCCTACACAGATACGCAGTATTTT. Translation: CASSTQQGNSYTDTQYF.

Here the CDR3 DNA reads TGTGCCAGCAGTTACTCCCCGTTCTATGGCTACACCTTC. This codes for CASSYSPFYGYTF. The chain carries TRBV6-5 and TRBJ1-2, with D unclear. Trimming pared 0 bases from V and 4 bases from J, leaving 6 bases between. The CDR3 contains 13 residues. Germline CDR1 is MNHEY and CDR2 is SVGAGI.

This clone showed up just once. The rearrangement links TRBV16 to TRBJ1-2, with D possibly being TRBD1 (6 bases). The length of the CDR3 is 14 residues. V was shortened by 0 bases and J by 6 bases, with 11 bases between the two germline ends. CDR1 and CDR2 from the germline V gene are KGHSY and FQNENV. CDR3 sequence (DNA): TGTGCCAGCAGCCAATCGTCAGGGGCGGATGGCTACACCTTC. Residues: CASSQSSGADGYTF.

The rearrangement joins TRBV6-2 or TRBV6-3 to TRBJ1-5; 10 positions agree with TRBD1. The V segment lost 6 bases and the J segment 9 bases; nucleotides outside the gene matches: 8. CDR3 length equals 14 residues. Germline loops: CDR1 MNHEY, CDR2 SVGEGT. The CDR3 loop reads CASSLGQGIRPQHF. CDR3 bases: TGTGCCAGCAGCTTGGGACAGGGGATTCGGCCCCAGCATTTT.